These 17 T cell receptor beta chains came from one sample sequenced in a study of blood T cells in healthy people across ages. For the second PCR, which ran for roughly 6 to 11 cycles, a sample-barcoded 5' primer and a J-beta primer mix were used. TCRdb reprocessed the 5' RACE reads with MiXCR, giving one entry per CDR3 protein. Of around 690,000 distinct CDR3 sequences in the sample, around three fifths were seen once. Sequencing was carried out using blood. These TCRs come from a man between 60 and 75 years old in good health.

This clonotype showed up just a few times. This chain links TRBV6-2 or TRBV6-3 with TRBJ2-7; 10 bases map to TRBD2. The CDR3 is 14 residues long. The junction had 6 bases not matched to a gene; V was cut back by 7 bases and J by 3 bases. Germline values: CDR1 MNHEY, CDR2 SVGEGT. CDR3 sequence: CASTKPSGGYEQYF. The CDR3 DNA sequence: TGTGCCAGCACCAAACCTAGCGGGGGCTACGAGCAGTACTTC.

The CDR3 here is CASSQEASGGTYNEQFF. Written as DNA, the CDR3 is TGTGCCAGCAGCCAAGAGGCTAGCGGGGGAACTTACAATGAGCAGTTCTTC. This chain uses TRBV4-2 with TRBJ2-1; 10 positions match TRBD2. This CDR3 has 17 residues. CDR1 and CDR2 (germline): LGHNA, YNFKEQ. Germline trimming cut 0 bases from V and 4 bases from J; bases unmatched to any gene: 6.

The chain recombines TRBV12-3 or TRBV12-4 with TRBJ2-3; D is perhaps TRBD2 (6 bases). Trimming shortened V by 7 bases and J by 1 base, and 9 bases separated the two germline ends. The CDR3 has 13 amino acids. The chain's CDR3 is CASIPGGTDTQYF. The CDR3 nucleotides read TGTGCCAGCATCCCGGGGGGCACAGATACGCAGTATTTT.

With respect to this clonotype: One end of the junction fails to match germline, which may point to a read error. The J gene is TRBJ2-7, the V gene TRBV29-1; D is undetermined. CDR3 length: 12 residues. Per germline, CDR1 SQVTM and CDR2 ANQGSEA. In nucleotides, the CDR3 is TGCAGCGTCAAACACGTTTCCTACGGGCAGTACTTC. Translated, it gives CSVKHVSYGQYF.

This clonotype was counted between two and nine times. V and J are TRBV20-1 and TRBJ2-3; 8 positions match TRBD1. Per the germline V gene, CDR1 is DFQATT and CDR2 is SNEGSKA (reference sequence). CDR3 length equals 14 residues. V lost 4 bases, J lost 6 bases, and 9 bases stayed unmatched. The CDR3 region has the DNA TGCAGTGCTACTCGGAGCCAGGGGGCGGATACGCAGTATTTT. Encoded protein: CSATRSQGADTQYF.

The chain has TRBV20-1 and TRBJ1-1; TRBD1 is a possible D gene (6 bases). V was clipped by 3 bases and J by 0 bases, with 8 bases between them. Germline CDR1 DFQATT, CDR2 SNEGSKA (reference sequence). This CDR3 is built from 13 residues. The CDR3 loop is CSASKGVNTEAFF. CDR3 nucleotide sequence: TGCAGTGCTAGTAAGGGGGTGAACACTGAAGCTTTCTTT.

The chain carries TRBV10-3 and TRBJ2-1, with 12 bases identical to TRBD2. V shed 4 bases, J shed 8 bases, and the junction held 3 bases outside the gene matches. The V gene's germline CDR1 is ENHRY and CDR2 SYGVKD. The CDR3 consists of 14 residues. CDR3 protein: CAISASGGADEQFF. The CDR3, as DNA: TGTGCCATCAGTGCTAGCGGGGGGGCGGATGAGCAGTTCTTC.

The table lists this clonotype with a few counts. This sequence joins TRBV5-1 and TRBJ1-6; D gene uncertain. The germline V gene has CDR1 SGHRS and CDR2 YFSETQ. The V end was cut by 4 bases, the J end by 9 bases, with 17 bases between. CDR3 length equals 15 residues. CDR3 nucleotide sequence: TGCGCCAGCAGCCCGGACGGCGGGCCGAGTTCACCCCTCCACTTT. It encodes CASSPDGGPSSPLHF.

The rearrangement joins TRBV9 to TRBJ2-3; tentatively, D is TRBD1 or TRBD2 (5 bases each). Trimming pared 4 bases from V and 0 bases from J, leaving 18 bases between. The CDR3 totals 17 residues. Germline CDR1 and CDR2: SGDLS and YYNGEE. Here the CDR3 DNA reads TGTGCCAGCAGCTTACCATCCGGGACGGCAAGCACAGATACGCAGTATTTT. Protein product: CASSLPSGTASTDTQYF.

The chain is built from TRBV10-3 and TRBJ2-5; the match to TRBD2 covers 16 bases. Trimming cost V 5 bases and J 5 bases; bases outside gene matches: 8. The CDR3 sequence is 17 residues long. Germline assignment: CDR1 ENHRY and CDR2 SYGVKD. CDR3 protein: CAISPGTSGGADETQYF. CDR3 coding DNA: TGTGCCATCAGTCCCGGGACTAGCGGGGGGGCCGATGAGACCCAGTACTTC.

The chain couples TRBV5-1 to TRBJ2-1, with 7 bases identical to TRBD1. From germline, CDR1 is SGHRS and CDR2 YFSETQ. V lost 0 bases and J lost 8; bases outside the gene matches: 11. CDR3 length: 16 amino acids. The CDR3 sequence is CASSLGGGRPLDEQFF. CDR3 bases: TGCGCCAGCAGCTTGGGAGGGGGCCGGCCTCTGGATGAGCAGTTCTTC.

The J gene is TRBJ2-1, the V gene TRBV6-2 or TRBV6-3; 10 positions match TRBD1. Germline-derived CDR1 and CDR2 are MNHEY and SVGEGT. CDR3 size: 14 residues. V lost 6 bases and J lost 12; bases outside the gene matches: 11. The CDR3 DNA reads TGTGCCAGCAGCTACGGACAGGGGGGCCATGGGCAGTTCTTC. Residues: CASSYGQGGHGQFF.

This clonotype has a handful of counts. This chain links TRBV3-1 with TRBJ2-7; a weak D match, TRBD2 (5 bases). The germline gives CDR1 LGHDT, CDR2 YNNKEL (reference sequence). V lost 1 base, J lost 4 bases, and 11 bases lay in between. The CDR3 has 14 residues. CDR3 region: CASSQASRSYEQYF. CDR3 nucleotides: TGTGCCAGCAGCCAAGCTAGCAGGTCTTACGAGCAGTACTTC.

The rearrangement uses TRBV20-1 and TRBJ2-1; 7 bases fit TRBD2. V dropped 6 bases and J dropped 12; count of bases not matched to a gene: 8. Germline CDR1 and CDR2: DFQATT and SNEGSKA (reference sequence). This CDR3 region has 11 residues. Written as DNA, the CDR3 is TGCAGTGCCGGCGGGGGAAGCCCGCAGTTCTTC. Protein: CSAGGGSPQFF.

The chain combines TRBV28 with TRBJ1-2; D not certain. Germline CDR1 MDHEN, CDR2 SYDVKM. Trimming left V 6 bases short and J 8 bases short, with 16 bases between. This CDR3 has 13 amino acids. The CDR3 DNA follows: TGTGCCAGCAGGACCCCTGGGTTAAGGGGCTACACCTTC. The encoded protein is CASRTPGLRGYTF.

CDR3 residues: CASSLLTTGAATF. The CDR3 DNA reads TGTGCCAGCAGCCTCTTAACGACAGGCGCGGCCACCTTC. The chain links TRBV11-3 to TRBJ1-2; weak D call: TRBD1 (6 bases). The CDR3 runs to 13 residues. V dropped 5 bases and J dropped 13 bases, with 20 bases sitting between them. Germline CDR1 SGHNT, CDR2 YENEEA.

V and J are TRBV2 and TRBJ2-7; no reliable D call. The germline gives CDR1 SNHLY, CDR2 FYNNEI. The CDR3 has 15 amino acids. The germline V and J ends were trimmed by 5 bases and 0 bases, with 14 bases remaining between them. The CDR3 spells CASSYRKKSSYEQYF. The CDR3 DNA reads TGTGCCAGCAGTTACCGGAAAAAAAGCTCCTACGAGCAGTACTTC.